A selection of T cell receptor beta chains follows, all from one sample in a study of PD-L1 blockade in urothelial cancer. Data came from immunoSEQ multiplex PCR; TCRdb stores just in-frame clones and leaves some out. The data show more than 95,000 clones, roughly 90% seen once. The specimen comprised PBMCs, sampled around atezolizumab (anti-PD-L1) treatment. All receptors come from a man in his sixties with urothelial cancer. Both conserved end residues are part of each CDR3. D genes are given only for firm matches. Size values are once, few and many counts, or a class for expanded clones, and some rows have none.

CDR3	DNA	J	D	V	size
CASSLRGLRETQYF	TGTGCCAGCAGCTTAAGGGGACTTAGAGAGACCCAGTACTTC	TRBJ2-5	.	TRBV7-9	.
CASSFGLAGAWETQYF	TGTGCCAGCAGCTTTGGACTAGCGGGGGCATGGGAGACCCAGTACTTC	TRBJ2-5	TRBD2	TRBV11-1	.
CASSIGHNTEAFF	TGTGCCAGCAGCATTGGACACAACACTGAAGCTTTCTTT	TRBJ1-1	.	TRBV6-6	.
CASRHAGQGAHEQYF	TGTGCCAGCAGGCACGCCGGACAGGGGGCCCACGAGCAGTACTTC	TRBJ2-7	TRBD1	TRBV28	.
CSVGAAGGSYNEQFF	TGCAGCGTTGGAGCAGCGGGAGGCTCCTACAATGAGCAGTTCTTC	TRBJ2-1	TRBD2	TRBV29-1	.
CASSPGEDEQYF	TGTGCCAGCTCACCAGGGGAGGACGAGCAGTACTTC	TRBJ2-7	.	TRBV18	.
CSAKVQAEQFF	TGCAGTGCCAAGGTGCAGGCTGAGCAGTTCTTC	TRBJ2-1	.	TRBV20-1	.
CASSYGGGNTDTQYF	TGTGCCAGCAGTTACGGCGGGGGCAACACAGATACGCAGTATTTT	TRBJ2-3	.	TRBV6-5	.
CASSFSGLQAGELFF	TGTGCCAGCAGTTTCTCCGGACTGCAGGCCGGGGAGCTGTTTTTT	TRBJ2-2	.	TRBV27	.
CAISLGGDFYNEQFF	TGTGCCATCAGTTTAGGTGGGGACTTCTACAATGAGCAGTTCTTC	TRBJ2-1	.	TRBV10-3	.
CASSLAGGYEQYF	TGTGCCAGCAGCTTAGCGGGGGGTTACGAGCAGTACTTC	TRBJ2-7	.	TRBV7-2	.
CASSREGDEQYF	TGTGCCAGCAGCAGAGAGGGGGACGAGCAGTACTTC	TRBJ2-7	.	TRBV11-2	.
CASSTGGSHGYTF	TGTGCCAGCAGTACAGGGGGAAGCCATGGCTACACCTTC	TRBJ1-2	TRBD1	TRBV28	.
CASSETPNQPQHF	TGTGCCAGCAGTGAAACTCCCAATCAGCCCCAGCATTTT	TRBJ1-5	.	TRBV27	.
CASSFRQDMNTEAFF	TGTGCCAGCAGCTTCCGACAGGATATGAACACTGAAGCTTTCTTT	TRBJ1-1	.	TRBV11-3	.
CASSASATYNEQFF	TGTGCCAGTAGTGCTAGCGCTACGTACAATGAGCAGTTCTTC	TRBJ2-1	.	TRBV19	.
CASSLGDSSGNTIYF	TGTGCCAGCAGCTTGGGGGACAGCTCTGGAAACACCATATATTTT	TRBJ1-3	TRBD1	TRBV7-2	.
CASSVVPGLDTEAFF	TGTGCCAGCAGCGTAGTGCCAGGGCTGGACACTGAAGCTTTCTTT	TRBJ1-1	.	TRBV9	.
CASRRMVASNTGELFF	TGTGCCAGCAGGCGAATGGTAGCATCGAACACCGGGGAGCTGTTTTTT	TRBJ2-2	.	TRBV28	medium-sized
CASSASTGGAEAFF	TGTGCCAGCAGTGCGTCGACAGGGGGAGCTGAAGCTTTCTTT	TRBJ1-1	TRBD1	TRBV6-1	.
CASSRGARTDSTNEKLFF	TGCGCCAGCAGCCGAGGGGCCCGGACAGATTCAACTAATGAAAAACTGTTTTTT	TRBJ1-4	.	TRBV4-1	.
CASSLGGGRTIQPQHF	TGTGCCAGCAGTTTGGGGGGAGGGCGAACTATTCAGCCCCAGCATTTT	TRBJ1-5	.	TRBV27	.
CASSLRQGKEAFF	TGTGCCAGCAGCTTAAGACAGGGGAAGGAGGCTTTCTTT	TRBJ1-1	TRBD1	TRBV11-3	.
CSASRVGGYTF	TGCAGTGCTTCCAGGGTGGGTGGCTACACCTTC	TRBJ1-2	.	TRBV20-1	once
CASSQDQNYEQYF	TGTGCCAGCAGCCAGGATCAGAACTACGAGCAGTACTTC	TRBJ2-7	.	TRBV28	.
CASSQWTGRSYGYTF	TGTGCCAGCAGCCAGTGGACAGGCCGAAGCTATGGCTACACCTTC	TRBJ1-2	TRBD1	TRBV5-4	.
CAIGGNSYEQYF	TGTGCCATCGGCGGGAACTCCTACGAGCAGTACTTC	TRBJ2-7	.	TRBV10-3	.
CASSPTPGLAGETQYF	TGCGCCAGCAGCCCCACTCCCGGACTAGCGGGTGAGACCCAGTACTTC	TRBJ2-5	TRBD2	TRBV5-1	.
CASTSGNSGYKETQYF	TGTGCCAGCACCTCAGGGAATAGCGGGTATAAAGAGACCCAGTACTTC	TRBJ2-5	TRBD2	TRBV28	.
CASSQVSLAGEDTQYF	TGCGCCAGCAGCCAAGTAAGCCTAGCGGGGGAGGATACGCAGTATTTT	TRBJ2-3	TRBD2	TRBV4-3	.